A single sample gave rise to the 27 T cell receptor beta chains below, sequenced in a study of identical twins (dated by TCRdb to the mid-2010s). Libraries were constructed by 5' RACE. Sequencing was performed on an Illumina HiSeq 2000. In TCRdb, the public reads were trimmed at Q25 with fastp and aligned with MiXCR, with productive beta chains retained. When rows share a CDR3 protein, they turn into one entry using the most common DNA and genes. This sample lists over 250,000 distinct CDR3 sequences; 8.5% to 9.5% were detected once. The ten most abundant clones make up 6% to 8.5% of the sample. The same data also went into a second study, on yellow fever vaccine responses in identical twins.

Sequencing used CD8+ T cells sorted from blood. The receptors originated from a woman in her late teens or twenties in good health.

This clonotype was detected ten times or more. The chain has TRBV11-2 and TRBJ2-1; D is unresolved. Germline CDR1 reads SGHAT; CDR2 reads FQNNGV. Trimming took 2 bases from V and 4 from J, leaving 6 bases between them. This CDR3 is built from 13 residues. The CDR3: CASSLRSYNEQFF. For the CDR3, the DNA is TGTGCCAGCAGCTTACGCAGTTACAATGAGCAGTTCTTC.

This clonotype was recorded many times. The rearrangement uses TRBV28 and TRBJ2-1, with 11 bases matching TRBD2. Germline CDR1 MDHEN, CDR2 SYDVKM. The CDR3 runs to 17 residues. Trimming at V came to 5 bases and at J to 0 bases, leaving 6 bases not matched to a gene. The CDR3, as DNA: TGTGCCAGCAGTCTGCCGACTAGCGGGAACTCCTACAATGAGCAGTTCTTC. This codes for CASSLPTSGNSYNEQFF.

The chain recombines TRBV6-2 or TRBV6-3 with TRBJ2-1, with 10 nucleotides matching TRBD2. J was trimmed by 7 bases and V by 3 bases; bases with no gene match: 6. The CDR3 contains 15 residues. Germline CDR1 is MNHEY and CDR2 is SVGEGT. The chain's CDR3 is CASSYKREGINEQFF. As DNA, the CDR3 is TGTGCCAGCAGTTATAAGCGGGAGGGTATTAATGAGCAGTTCTTC.

This clonotype showed up many times. The rearrangement links TRBV13 to TRBJ2-3, with TRBD2 matching 9 bases. The trim removed 2 bases at V and 2 bases at J, leaving 17 bases unmatched. The CDR3 spans 20 residues. Germline CDR1 PRHDT, CDR2 FYEKMQ (reference sequence). The CDR3 protein is CASSLNDHSGGPTDTDTQYF. DNA of the CDR3: TGTGCCAGCAGCTTAAATGACCATAGCGGGGGCCCAACCGACACAGATACGCAGTATTTT.

CDR3 sequence (DNA): TGTGCCAGCAGCCCTACTCCTCCTACCTACAATGAGCAGTTCTTC. Its translation is CASSPTPPTYNEQFF. The chain carries TRBV11-3 and TRBJ2-1; D is undetermined. CDR1 SGHNT and CDR2 YENEEA come from the germline V gene. The ends were cut back, 5 bases at V and 2 bases at J, with 13 bases in the middle. CDR3 length equals 15 residues.

The J gene is TRBJ1-4, the V gene TRBV29-1, with D possibly being TRBD1 (5 bases). The V gene's germline CDR1 is SQVTM and CDR2 ANQGSEA. Trimming removed 4 bases from V and 8 bases from J, with 23 bases in between. The CDR3 spans 16 residues. CDR3 region: CSVVWIGGLRGEKLFF. The CDR3 coding sequence is TGCAGCGTTGTGTGGATTGGAGGTCTTCGGGGGGAAAAACTGTTTTTT.

The chain carries TRBV30 and TRBJ2-7; 7 positions match TRBD2. The CDR3 covers 12 residues. V shed 4 bases and J 5 bases; nucleotides not matched to a gene: 5. Germline CDR1 is GTSNPN and CDR2 is SVGIG (reference sequence). This CDR3 is CAWNGGGDEQYF. DNA for the CDR3: TGTGCCTGGAACGGCGGGGGAGACGAGCAGTACTTC.

This clonotype was detected ten times or more. V gene TRBV7-9 combines with J gene TRBJ2-7; 8 bases agree with TRBD1. The ends lost 3 bases at V and 3 bases at J; junction bases unmatched: 4. Germline V CDR1 and CDR2: SEHNR, FQNEAQ (reference sequence). CDR3 length: 14 amino acids. This CDR3 reads CASSFGTGNYEQYF. The CDR3 coding sequence is TGTGCCAGCAGCTTCGGGACAGGAAACTACGAGCAGTACTTC. Combining the CDR3 with reference TRBV7-9 and TRBJ2-7 gives the whole variable domain DTGVSQNPRHKITKRGQNVTFRCDPISEHNRLYWYRQTLGQGPEFLTYFQNEAQLEKSRLLSDRFSAERPKGSFSTLEIQRTEQGDSAMYLCASSFGTGNYEQYFGPGTRLTVT.

About this clonotype itself: The junction departs from the called germline gene at one end, perhaps through a read error. V is TRBV4-3 and J is TRBJ2-1; no definite D call. The CDR3 covers 13 residues. Germline CDR1 is LGHNA and CDR2 is YSLEER. The DNA for the CDR3 is TGCTCCAGCAGCCAAGATTCCTACAATGAGCAGTTCTTC. It yields the protein CSSSQDSYNEQFF.

This clonotype was detected ten times or more. The rearrangement links TRBV12-3 or TRBV12-4 to TRBJ2-7, with D uncertain. V was clipped by 4 bases and J by 2 bases, with 9 bases between them. The CDR3 loop spans 13 amino acids. CDR3 sequence (DNA): TGTGCCAGCAGTTCTGGTCAGACCTACGAGCAGTACTTC. As protein: CASSSGQTYEQYF.

This clonotype was counted ten times or more. The chain has TRBV11-3 and TRBJ2-1; TRBD2 matches at 7 bases. CDR1 is SGHNT and CDR2 is YENEEA in the germline V gene. With V trimmed by 1 base and J by 0 bases, 9 bases remained unmatched. The CDR3 is 18 residues long. DNA for the CDR3: TGTGCCAGCAGCTTAGTGGGGGGGGGTTATAGCTCCTACAATGAGCAGTTCTTC. Residues: CASSLVGGGYSSYNEQFF.

This clonotype was seen only a few times. This chain joins TRBV12-3 or TRBV12-4 and TRBJ2-5; 8 bases are a match to TRBD1. This CDR3 is built from 15 residues. Trimming cost V 3 bases and J 4 bases; bases outside gene matches: 7. CDR3 nucleotide sequence: TGTGCCAGCAGTTTGGCTGGACAGGGTCGAGAGACCCAGTACTTC. Protein sequence: CASSLAGQGRETQYF.

This clonotype was observed a handful of times. The chain carries TRBV4-3 and TRBJ2-7; 9 nucleotides match TRBD2. The CDR3 consists of 17 residues. Germline assignment: CDR1 LGHNA and CDR2 YSLEER. J lost 4 bases, V lost 0 bases, and 10 bases had no gene match. The CDR3 DNA is TGCGCCAGCAGCCAAGATACTTCGAGACTAGCGGTATACGAGCAGTACTTC. Protein product: CASSQDTSRLAVYEQYF.

The chain recombines TRBV4-3 with TRBJ1-1, with D perhaps TRBD1 (6 bases). The germline CDR1 and CDR2 sequences are LGHNA and YSLEER. CDR3 length: 14 amino acids. Between the trimmed V and J ends, which lost 0 bases and 7 bases, there was a span of 12 bases. CDR3 sequence reads: CASSQDRPGDEAFF. In nucleotides, the CDR3 is TGCGCCAGCAGCCAAGATAGGCCAGGGGATGAAGCTTTCTTT.

This clonotype was detected only a few times. The V gene is TRBV5-6, the J gene TRBJ2-6, with D perhaps TRBD1 (5 bases). The CDR3 is 15 amino acids. The V gene's germline CDR1 is SGHDT and CDR2 YYEEEE. V dropped 0 bases and J dropped 2 bases, with 6 bases sitting between them. The CDR3 protein is CASSLEGAGANVLTF. The CDR3 coding sequence is TGTGCCAGCAGCTTGGAAGGGGCTGGGGCCAACGTCCTGACTTTC.

In this sample, this clonotype turned up a few times. The chain links TRBV29-1 to TRBJ2-7; 8 bases agree with TRBD2. Germline trimming cut 7 bases from V and 2 bases from J; bases unmatched to any gene: 10. Per the germline V gene, CDR1 is SQVTM and CDR2 is ANQGSEA. This CDR3 region has 14 residues. The DNA for the CDR3 is TGCAGCGACGACCCACGGGGGGGCACCTACGAGCAGTACTTC. Residues: CSDDPRGGTYEQYF.

The chain carries TRBV5-1 and TRBJ2-1, with D possibly being TRBD1 or TRBD2 (6 bases each). The CDR3 contains 17 residues. Trimming shortened V by 4 bases and J by 4 bases, and 21 bases separated the two germline ends. The germline gives CDR1 SGHRS, CDR2 YFSETQ. Here the CDR3 reads CASSPALGGLGYNEQFF. The DNA for the CDR3 is TGCGCCAGCAGCCCCGCGTTGGGGGGCTTGGGGTACAATGAGCAGTTCTTC.

This sequence joins TRBV9 and TRBJ1-4; a possible D gene is TRBD1 (5 bases). This CDR3 is built from 15 residues. Trimming removed 0 bases from V and 4 bases from J, with 10 bases in between. The germline CDR1 and CDR2 sequences are SGDLS and YYNGEE. Here the CDR3 DNA reads TGTGCCAGCAGCGTAGGGGGCAGCTTTAATGAAAAACTGTTTTTT. It specifies CASSVGGSFNEKLFF.

In this sample, this clonotype turned up many times. The J gene is TRBJ2-1, the V gene TRBV5-1, with unresolved D. This CDR3 contains 14 residues. Trimming left V 0 bases short and J 6 bases short, with 10 bases between. CDR1 and CDR2 (germline): SGHRS, YFSETQ. The DNA of the CDR3 is TGCGCCAGCAGCTTGGTGGACCCGACCAATGAGCAGTTCTTC. Translating gives CASSLVDPTNEQFF.

This chain joins TRBV1 and TRBJ1-2. TRBV1 is assigned pseudogene status. The CDR3 runs 17 residues. The CDR3 loop reads CTSSHLAALGPRYGYTF. CDR3 bases: TGCACCAGCAGCCACCTTGCGGCACTCGGCCCTAGGTATGGCTACACCTTC.

This clonotype has just a few counts. The chain employs TRBV4-3 and TRBJ2-2; 11 bases line up with TRBD2. The CDR3 has 20 amino acids. Germline V gene lookup returns CDR1 LGHNA and CDR2 YSLEER. V was clipped by 8 bases and J by 0 bases; unmatched bases: 17. CDR3: CASSLPGVVAGGANTGELFF. Here the CDR3 DNA reads TGCGCCAGCTCATTACCTGGTGTGGTAGCGGGAGGGGCGAACACCGGGGAGCTGTTTTTT.

The V gene is TRBV20-1, the J gene TRBJ2-1, with D tentatively TRBD2 (5 bases). This CDR3 comprises 15 residues. CDR1 DFQATT and CDR2 SNEGSKA come from the germline V gene (reference sequence). V dropped 1 base and J dropped 3 bases, with 13 bases sitting between them. CDR3 nucleotides: TGCAGTGCTAGAGTTCGCGGGCCGATCTACAATGAGCAGTTCTTC. It is translated as CSARVRGPIYNEQFF.

In this sample, this clonotype turned up a few times. The chain combines TRBV2 with TRBJ2-3; D may be TRBD2 (7 bases). This CDR3 has 16 residues. Germline assignment: CDR1 SNHLY and CDR2 FYNNEI. Trimming took 1 base from V and 4 from J, leaving 15 bases between them. The CDR3 region is CASSEGGGGGSDTQYF. The DNA of the CDR3 is TGTGCCAGCAGTGAAGGCGGGGGAGGGGGGTCAGATACGCAGTATTTT.

This sequence joins TRBV5-4 and TRBJ1-6, with D uncertain. This CDR3 comprises 15 residues. The V gene lost 0 bases and the J gene lost 8 bases, with 12 bases spanning the gap. CDR1 is SGHNT and CDR2 is YYREEE in the germline V gene (reference sequence). The CDR3 loop reads CASSLGNLRDSPLHF. In DNA form, the CDR3 reads TGTGCCAGCAGCTTGGGGAACTTGAGGGATTCACCCCTCCACTTT.

The V call is TRBV7-6, the J call TRBJ2-2, with TRBD1 matching over 12 bases. Germline CDR1 SGHVS, CDR2 FNYEAQ. V shed 6 bases, J shed 4 bases, and the junction held 12 bases outside the gene matches. The CDR3 is made up of 18 amino acids. In nucleotides, the CDR3 is TGTGCCAGCAGTAATTACCGGGACAGGGGGCGTACCACCGGGGAGCTGTTTTTT. Protein: CASSNYRDRGRTTGELFF.

This clonotype was seen repeatedly, ten times or more. This chain joins TRBV29-1 and TRBJ2-5; 7 nucleotides match TRBD2. The germline CDR1 and CDR2 sequences are SQVTM and ANQGSEA. The CDR3 sequence is 11 residues long. V lost 6 bases and J lost 4; bases outside the gene matches: 2. The CDR3 nucleotides are TGCAGCGTAGGGGAGGGAGAGACCCAGTACTTC. Protein product: CSVGEGETQYF.

This clonotype was recorded at least ten times. The chain carries TRBV5-1 and TRBJ2-7, with TRBD2 as a possible D gene (6 bases). V was pared by 4 bases and J by 3 bases, with 14 bases between. Germline-derived CDR1 and CDR2 are SGHRS and YFSETQ. This CDR3 has 14 amino acids. CDR3: CASSPPTSSYEQYF. DNA of the CDR3: TGCGCCAGCAGCCCCCCCACTAGCAGCTACGAGCAGTACTTC.